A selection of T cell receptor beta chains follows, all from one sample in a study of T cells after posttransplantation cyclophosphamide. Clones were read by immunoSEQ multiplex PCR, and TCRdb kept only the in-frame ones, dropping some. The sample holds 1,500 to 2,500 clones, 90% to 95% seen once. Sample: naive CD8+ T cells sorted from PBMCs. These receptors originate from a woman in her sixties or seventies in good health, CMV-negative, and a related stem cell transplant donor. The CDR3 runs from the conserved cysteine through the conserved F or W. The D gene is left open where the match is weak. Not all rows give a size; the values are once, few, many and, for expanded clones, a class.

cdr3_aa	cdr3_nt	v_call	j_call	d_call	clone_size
CASSPAPGGQGTNYGYTF	TGCGCCAGCAGCCCCGCCCCAGGGGGACAGGGAACTAACTATGGCTACACCTTC	TRBV5-1	TRBJ1-2	TRBD1	once
CAISVTGTAPYEQYF	TGTGCCATCTCTGTGACCGGGACAGCACCTTACGAGCAGTACTTC	TRBV6-1	TRBJ2-7	TRBD1	few
CASGLTLAGETDTQYF	TGTGCTAGTGGTTTGACCTTAGCGGGAGAGACAGATACGCAGTATTTT	TRBV12-5	TRBJ2-3	TRBD2	NA
CASSPSSGESMSSYEQYF	TGTGCCAGCAGTCCATCTAGCGGAGAAAGCATGAGCTCCTACGAGCAGTACTTC	TRBV27	TRBJ2-7	TRBD2	NA
CASSLRGSGTEAFF	TGTGCCAGCAGTTTACGAGGGTCTGGAACTGAAGCTTTCTTT	TRBV27	TRBJ1-1	NA	NA
CASSLGPQGDSPLHF	TGCGCCAGCAGCCTTGGCCCGCAGGGCGATTCACCCCTCCACTTT	TRBV4-1	TRBJ1-6	NA	NA
CASSVLAEETQYF	TGTGCCAGTAGTGTGCTAGCGGAAGAGACCCAGTACTTC	TRBV19	TRBJ2-5	TRBD2	NA
CASSLPLNNLMNTEAFF	TGTGCCAGCAGCTTACCCCTAAATAACCTAATGAACACTGAAGCTTTCTTT	TRBV7-9	TRBJ1-1	NA	NA
CASSRDRAYSSYNSPLHF	TGTGCCAGCAGTCGGGACAGGGCCTATAGCTCCTATAATTCACCCCTCCACTTT	TRBV28	TRBJ1-6	TRBD1	NA
CASSPGLDTGELFF	TGTGCCAGCAGCCCGGGACTAGACACCGGGGAGCTGTTTTTT	TRBV13	TRBJ2-2	TRBD2	NA
CASRKGVYGYTF	TGTGCCAGTAGGAAGGGGGTCTATGGCTACACCTTC	TRBV19	TRBJ1-2	NA	NA
CASSYAGVNTEAFF	TGTGCCAGCAGTTATGCAGGGGTGAACACTGAAGCTTTCTTT	TRBV27	TRBJ1-1	NA	NA
CASSLLLAGDLSTDTQYF	TGTGCCAGCAGCTTACTCCTAGCGGGAGATCTTAGCACAGATACGCAGTATTTT	TRBV7-6	TRBJ2-3	TRBD2	once
CSVETSGSSYEQYF	TGCAGCGTTGAGACTAGCGGGAGTTCCTACGAGCAGTACTTC	TRBV29-1	TRBJ2-7	TRBD2	NA
CASSSEAHYNEQFF	TGTGCCAGCAGCTCCGAGGCCCACTACAATGAGCAGTTCTTC	TRBV11-3	TRBJ2-1	NA	once
CATSGGLAGVTDTQYF	TGTGCCACCAGCGGTGGACTAGCGGGAGTAACAGATACGCAGTATTTT	TRBV15	TRBJ2-3	TRBD2	NA
CAWSLGQGYEQYF	TGTGCCTGGAGTTTAGGACAGGGATACGAGCAGTACTTC	TRBV30	TRBJ2-7	TRBD1	NA
CASSTGSHEQFF	TGTGCCAGTTCGACGGGGAGTCATGAGCAGTTCTTC	TRBV25-1	TRBJ2-1	NA	once
CASSPLRGLNEKLFF	TGTGCCAGCAGCCCGTTGCGGGGCCTTAATGAAAAACTGTTTTTT	TRBV6-1	TRBJ1-4	NA	once
CACYGLRDGYTF	TGTGCCTGCTACGGCTTACGGGATGGCTACACCTTC	TRBV7-2	TRBJ1-2	NA	NA
CASSVTSGSGAYDTQYF	TGTGCCAGCAGCGTAACGTCGGGTAGCGGGGCGTACGATACGCAGTATTTT	TRBV9	TRBJ2-3	TRBD2	once
CASSGLAVGDTQYF	TGTGCCTCTTCGGGACTAGCGGTTGGGGATACGCAGTATTTT	TRBV21-1	TRBJ2-3	NA	once
CASKAGMGYEQYF	TGTGCCAGCAAAGCAGGGATGGGGTACGAGCAGTACTTC	TRBV2	TRBJ2-7	NA	NA
CAWATGTASTDTQYF	TGTGCCTGGGCTACCGGGACAGCTAGCACAGATACGCAGTATTTT	TRBV30	TRBJ2-3	TRBD1	NA
CASSFSSYEQYF	TGCGCCAGCAGCTTTAGCTCCTACGAGCAGTACTTC	TRBV5-1	TRBJ2-7	NA	NA
CALKSPAASYGYTF	TGTGCCTTAAAGAGCCCGGCGGCAAGCTATGGCTACACCTTC	TRBV6-1	TRBJ1-2	NA	NA
CASSWREGETQYF	TGTGCCAGTAGTTGGCGGGAGGGAGAGACCCAGTACTTC	TRBV19	TRBJ2-5	TRBD2	NA
CASRRQGGSYEQYF	TGTGCCAGCAGGCGACAGGGTGGGTCTTACGAGCAGTACTTC	TRBV27	TRBJ2-7	TRBD1	few
CASSERDRVVQETQYF	TGTGCCAGCAGCGAACGGGACAGGGTTGTTCAAGAGACCCAGTACTTC	TRBV9	TRBJ2-5	TRBD1	NA
CATSGPEGAIPQYF	TGTGCCACCAGCGGGCCAGAGGGGGCCATCCCGCAGTATTTT	TRBV15	TRBJ2-3	TRBD1	NA
CASSQEGLAVLNEQFF	TGCGCCAGCAGCCAAGAAGGACTAGCGGTTTTAAATGAGCAGTTCTTC	TRBV4-1	TRBJ2-1	TRBD2	NA
CASSLLAGLQSEQYF	TGCGCCAGCAGCCTACTAGCGGGGCTTCAGTCCGAGCAGTACTTC	TRBV10-1	TRBJ2-7	TRBD2	few
CASSRSTNEKLFF	TGTGCCAGCTCTCGTTCAACTAATGAAAAACTGTTTTTT	TRBV9	TRBJ1-4	NA	NA
CASSRPGTSEQFF	TGCGCCAGCAGCCGTCCCGGGACAAGTGAGCAGTTCTTC	TRBV4-1	TRBJ2-1	NA	once
CASSQLSPQGPSGNTIYF	TGTGCCAGCAGCCAATTAAGCCCCCAGGGGCCGTCTGGAAACACCATATATTTT	TRBV27	TRBJ1-3	NA	NA
CASSHRLAHVLDEQYF	TGTGCCAGCAGTCACCGGTTAGCTCACGTGTTAGACGAGCAGTACTTC	TRBV21-1	TRBJ2-7	NA	NA
CANNRGQSPLHF	TGTGCCAACAACAGGGGGCAATCACCCCTCCACTTT	TRBV6-5	TRBJ1-6	TRBD1	NA
CASSQDTAGGLEFF	TGCGCCAGCAGCCAAGACACAGCGGGGGGGCTCGAGTTCTTC	TRBV4-3	TRBJ2-1	TRBD2	NA
CASSDGTHQFQQFF	TGTGCCAGCAGCGACGGGACTCACCAATTTCAGCAGTTCTTC	TRBV7-9	TRBJ2-1	NA	NA
CASSSNAGGANVLTF	TGTGCCAGCAGCTCGAACGCGGGTGGGGCCAACGTCCTGACTTTC	TRBV7-9	TRBJ2-6	NA	NA
CASGSGTSTDTQYF	TGCGCCAGCGGATCGGGGACAAGCACAGATACGCAGTATTTT	TRBV5-1	TRBJ2-3	NA	NA